The clone carrying this T cell receptor (beta chain) appeared a few times. The data derive from a study of cytomegalovirus exposure and HLA in healthy donors. It was with 60 Vbeta and 13 Jbeta primers that the PCR ran. Clones were sequenced by immunoSEQ multiplex PCR, and TCRdb holds only the in-frame ones, with some missing. The data show approximately 70,000 clones, more than 60% seen once. The TCR originated in a male donor in good health and CMV-seropositive. Sequences were obtained from PBMCs.

CDR3 in amino acids: CASSLIWGGYNEQFF. CDR3 DNA: TGTGCCAGCAGTTTAATTTGGGGGGGGTACAATGAGCAGTTCTTC. This chain connects TRBV27 to TRBJ2-1, with 7 bases that match TRBD2. Germline CDR1 and CDR2: MNHEY and SMNVEV (reference sequence). The CDR3 extends over 15 amino acids. The junction had 5 bases not matched to a gene; V was cut back by 2 bases and J by 4 bases.